This TCR beta chain emerged from a study of blood T cells in healthy people across ages. Using a J-beta primer mix together with a sample-barcoded 5' primer, a second PCR was run for roughly 6 to 11 cycles. MiXCR, applied by TCRdb to the 5' RACE reads, yields one record per CDR3 protein. The sample holds approximately 780,000 distinct CDR3 sequences; around 25% are singletons and the top ten take 2.5% to 3.5%. The CDR3 runs 16 residues. The V end lost 6 bases, the J end lost 3 bases, and 20 bases lay between the germline ends. From germline, CDR1 is LGHNT and CDR2 FRNRAP. Separately, the same data were catalogued under a study of T cells of mothers and their children.

Input material: blood. The TCR was taken from a boy between 10 and 17 years old in good health. The V and J genes are TRBV12-5 and TRBJ1-1, with D perhaps TRBD1 (5 bases). Here the CDR3 reads CASGKWGGMGHTEAFF. DNA of the CDR3: TGTGCTAGTGGGAAGTGGGGGGGGATGGGGCACACTGAAGCTTTCTTT.